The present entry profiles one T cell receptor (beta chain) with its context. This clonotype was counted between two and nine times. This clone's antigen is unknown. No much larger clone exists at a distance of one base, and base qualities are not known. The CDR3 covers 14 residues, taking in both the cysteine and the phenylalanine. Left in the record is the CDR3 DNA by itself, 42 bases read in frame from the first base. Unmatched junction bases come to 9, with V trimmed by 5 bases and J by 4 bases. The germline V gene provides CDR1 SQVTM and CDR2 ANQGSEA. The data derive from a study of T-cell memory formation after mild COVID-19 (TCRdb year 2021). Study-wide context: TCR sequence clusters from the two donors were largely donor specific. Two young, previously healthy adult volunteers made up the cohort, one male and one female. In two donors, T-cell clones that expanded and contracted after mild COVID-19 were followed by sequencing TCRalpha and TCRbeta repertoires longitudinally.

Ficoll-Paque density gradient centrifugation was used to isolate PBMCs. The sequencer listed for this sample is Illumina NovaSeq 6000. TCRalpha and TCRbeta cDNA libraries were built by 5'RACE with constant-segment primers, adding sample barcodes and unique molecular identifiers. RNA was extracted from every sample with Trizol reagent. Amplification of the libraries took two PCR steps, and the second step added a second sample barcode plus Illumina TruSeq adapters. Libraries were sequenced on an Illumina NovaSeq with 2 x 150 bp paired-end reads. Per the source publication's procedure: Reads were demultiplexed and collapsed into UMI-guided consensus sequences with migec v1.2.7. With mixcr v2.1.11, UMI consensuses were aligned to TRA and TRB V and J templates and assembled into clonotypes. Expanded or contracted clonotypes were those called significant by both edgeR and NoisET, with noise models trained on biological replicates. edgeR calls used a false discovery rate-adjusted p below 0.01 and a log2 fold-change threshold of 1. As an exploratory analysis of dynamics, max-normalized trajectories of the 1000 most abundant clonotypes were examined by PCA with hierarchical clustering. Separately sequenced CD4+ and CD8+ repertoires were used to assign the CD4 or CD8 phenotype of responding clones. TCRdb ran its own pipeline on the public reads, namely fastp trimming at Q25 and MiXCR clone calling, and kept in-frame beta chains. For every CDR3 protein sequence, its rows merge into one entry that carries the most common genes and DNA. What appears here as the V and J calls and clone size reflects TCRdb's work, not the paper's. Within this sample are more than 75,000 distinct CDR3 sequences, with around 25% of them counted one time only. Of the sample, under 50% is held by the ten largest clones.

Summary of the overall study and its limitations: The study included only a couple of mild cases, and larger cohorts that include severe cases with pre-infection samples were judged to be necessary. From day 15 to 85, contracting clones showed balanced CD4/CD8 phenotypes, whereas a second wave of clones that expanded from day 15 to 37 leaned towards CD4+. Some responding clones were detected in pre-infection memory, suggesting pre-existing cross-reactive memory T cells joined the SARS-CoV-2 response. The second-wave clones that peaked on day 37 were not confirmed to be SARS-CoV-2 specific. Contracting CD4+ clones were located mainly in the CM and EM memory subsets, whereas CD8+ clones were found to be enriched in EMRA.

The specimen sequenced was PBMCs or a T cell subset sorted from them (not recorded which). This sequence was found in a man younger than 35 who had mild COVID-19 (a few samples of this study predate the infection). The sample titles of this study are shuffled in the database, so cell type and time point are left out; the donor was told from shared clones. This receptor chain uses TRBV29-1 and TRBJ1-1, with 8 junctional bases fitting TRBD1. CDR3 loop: CSVKKTGAGTEAFF. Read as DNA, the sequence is TGCAGCGTTAAGAAGACAGGGGCTGGCACTGAAGCTTTCTTT.